This is a list of T cell receptor beta chains from one sample in a study of cytomegalovirus exposure and HLA in healthy donors. Only in-frame clones appear in the TCRdb table, and some are missing; sequencing was by immunoSEQ multiplex PCR. The data contain approximately 170,000 clones, approximately 80% of them singletons. Sequencing was performed on PBMCs. The source of these receptors is a male donor in good health and CMV-seronegative. Each CDR3 is given with its conserved first and last residue. The order of the fields is J gene, clone size, V gene, D gene, CDR3 protein, CDR3 DNA. The D gene is left open where the match is weak. Rows give clone size only sometimes, using once, few, many, or a class for an expanded clone.

TRBJ1-2 - TRBV6-6 - CASTAQTYGYTF TGTGCCAGCACCGCGCAAACCTATGGCTACACCTTC
TRBJ2-5 - TRBV6-5 TRBD2 CASSGSAGAWETQYF TGTGCCAGCAGTGGGTCTGCGGGAGCGTGGGAGACCCAGTACTTC
TRBJ2-5 - TRBV15 - CATSGTVRPQGETQYF TGTGCCACCAGCGGAACCGTCAGGCCGCAGGGGGAGACCCAGTACTTC
TRBJ1-1 - TRBV4-3 - CASSQDWGQTEAFF TGCGCCAGCAGCCAAGATTGGGGCCAAACTGAAGCTTTCTTT
TRBJ2-3 - TRBV27 TRBD2 CASHFAGGAATQYF TGTGCCAGCCATTTTGCGGGGGGGGCGGCTACGCAGTATTTT
TRBJ1-6 - TRBV5-1 - CASSGGRENSPLHF TGCGCCAGCTCGGGGGGCAGGGAGAATTCACCCCTCCACTTT
TRBJ2-3 - TRBV5-1 - CASSLGTSGRTDTQYF TGCGCCAGCAGCTTGGGTACGAGCGGCCGCACAGATACGCAGTATTTT
TRBJ1-1 - TRBV14 - CASSQDWAGDTEAFF TGTGCCAGCAGCCAAGACTGGGCAGGGGACACTGAAGCTTTCTTT
TRBJ1-2 - TRBV7-2 TRBD1 CASSLSDRAPAGYGYTF TGTGCCAGCAGCTTATCGGACAGGGCCCCCGCTGGCTATGGCTACACCTTC
TRBJ2-1 few TRBV28 - CASRGIGDNEQFF TGTGCCAGCAGAGGGATAGGGGACAATGAGCAGTTCTTC
TRBJ2-5 - TRBV28 - CASSFPALGEETQYF TGTGCCAGCAGTTTCCCCGCCCTAGGTGAAGAGACCCAGTACTTC
TRBJ1-2 - TRBV6-5 - CASRRLEIYGYTF TGTGCCAGCAGACGCCTGGAGATCTATGGCTACACCTTC
TRBJ1-1 - TRBV11-2 - CASSLVEGRAAFF TGTGCCAGCAGCTTAGTGGAGGGCCGTGCAGCTTTCTTT
TRBJ2-5 - TRBV5-6 - CASSLEETQYF TGTGCCAGCAGCCTTGAAGAGACCCAGTACTTC
TRBJ2-7 once TRBV10-1 TRBD2 CASSVLAGTSGRRVLQYF TGCGCCAGCAGTGTGTTGGCCGGGACTAGCGGGAGACGAGTTTTGCAGTACTTC
TRBJ2-1 - TRBV27 - CASSGLGSGPLDEQFF TGTGCCAGCAGTGGGCTCGGAAGCGGACCTTTGGATGAGCAGTTCTTC
TRBJ2-7 - TRBV28 TRBD2 CASSFPGLAAYEQYF TGTGCCAGCAGTTTTCCAGGACTAGCGGCCTACGAGCAGTACTTC
TRBJ2-4 few TRBV5-4 - CASSLEGQRAKNIQYF TGTGCCAGCAGCTTGGAGGGGCAAAGGGCCAAAAACATTCAGTACTTC
TRBJ1-1 few TRBV7-9 TRBD1 CASSLGAGGMRDRAFF TGTGCCAGCAGCTTAGGAGCAGGGGGCATGAGGGATCGAGCTTTCTTT
TRBJ2-7 - TRBV7-2 - CASSLARENEQYF TGTGCCAGCAGCTTAGCCCGAGAGAACGAGCAGTACTTC
TRBJ2-7 - TRBV6-6 TRBD1 CASSTRQGSYEQYF TGTGCCAGCAGTACACGACAGGGCTCCTACGAGCAGTACTTC
TRBJ2-1 - TRBV18 - CASSPSLNEQFF TGTGCCAGCTCACCAAGCCTCAATGAGCAGTTCTTC
TRBJ2-1 once TRBV4-1 - CASSQKRTVPHYNEQFF TGCGCCAGCAGCCAAAAGCGGACCGTCCCGCACTACAATGAGCAGTTCTTC
TRBJ2-5 - TRBV28 TRBD1 CASSLSYRGLETQYF TGTGCCAGCAGTTTATCGTACAGGGGGCTGGAGACCCAGTACTTC
TRBJ2-7 - TRBV4-2 - CASSQTVSYEQYF TGTGCCAGCAGCCAGACAGTCTCCTACGAGCAGTACTTC
TRBJ1-4 - TRBV7-2 - CASSLVAGATTNEKLFF TGTGCCAGCAGCTTAGTGGCAGGGGCTACAACTAATGAAAAACTGTTTTTT
TRBJ2-1 - TRBV9 TRBD2 CASSVEGSGRYNEQFF TGTGCCAGCAGCGTAGAGGGGAGCGGGAGATACAATGAGCAGTTCTTC
TRBJ2-4 - TRBV19 TRBD1 CASSITGGRENIQYF TGTGCCAGTAGTATAACAGGGGGCAGAGAAAACATTCAGTACTTC
TRBJ2-3 - TRBV5-1 TRBD2 CASSLAGAGVTDTQYF TGCGCCAGCAGCTTGGCCGGGGCGGGAGTCACAGATACGCAGTATTTT
TRBJ2-7 - TRBV9 TRBD1 CASSVRGLDYEQYF TGTGCCAGCAGCGTCAGGGGGCTCGACTACGAGCAGTACTTC
TRBJ1-6 - TRBV18 - CASSPPGFLDSPLHF TGTGCCAGCTCACCGCCGGGATTTTTGGATTCACCCCTCCACTTT
TRBJ2-7 - TRBV5-1 - CASSLATSSADEQYF TGCGCCAGCAGCTTGGCCACGTCTAGCGCCGACGAGCAGTACTTC
TRBJ1-2 - TRBV19 - CASSTKPGAVGYTF TGTGCCAGTAGTACCAAACCGGGAGCTGTCGGCTACACCTTC
TRBJ2-2 - TRBV13 - CASSLGLAPNTGELFF TGTGCCAGCAGCTTAGGCCTGGCCCCTAACACCGGGGAGCTGTTTTTT
TRBJ2-5 - TRBV27 TRBD1 CASSGQGVGEETQYF TGTGCCAGCAGTGGCCAGGGGGTAGGGGAAGAGACCCAGTACTTC